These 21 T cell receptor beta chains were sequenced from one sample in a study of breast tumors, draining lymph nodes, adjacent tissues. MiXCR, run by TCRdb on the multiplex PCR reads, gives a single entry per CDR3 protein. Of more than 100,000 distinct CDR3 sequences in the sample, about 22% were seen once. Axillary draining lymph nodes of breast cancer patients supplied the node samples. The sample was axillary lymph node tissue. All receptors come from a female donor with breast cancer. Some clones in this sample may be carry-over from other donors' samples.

The chain's CDR3 is CASSGGTRLEQYF. The DNA for the CDR3 is TGTGCCAGCAGTGGAGGGACTAGGCTCGAGCAGTACTTC. V and J are TRBV6-1 and TRBJ2-7, with TRBD2 identical over 8 bases. Per germline, CDR1 MNHNS and CDR2 SASEGT. V trimming: 4 bases; J trimming: 6 bases; junction bases outside the gene matches: 5. This CDR3 is 13 amino acids long.

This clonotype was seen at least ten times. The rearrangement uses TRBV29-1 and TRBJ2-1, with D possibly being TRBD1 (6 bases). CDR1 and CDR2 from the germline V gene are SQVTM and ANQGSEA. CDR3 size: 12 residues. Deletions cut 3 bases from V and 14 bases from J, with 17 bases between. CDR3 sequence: CSVELGAGVKFF. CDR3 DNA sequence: TGCAGCGTTGAGCTGGGGGCAGGGGTCAAGTTCTTC.

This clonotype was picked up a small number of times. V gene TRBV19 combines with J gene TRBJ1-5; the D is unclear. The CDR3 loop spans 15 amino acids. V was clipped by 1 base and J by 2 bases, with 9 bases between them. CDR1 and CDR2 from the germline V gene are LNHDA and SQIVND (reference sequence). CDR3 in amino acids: CASSIAGGGNQPQHF. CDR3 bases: TGTGCCAGTAGTATAGCAGGTGGGGGCAATCAGCCCCAGCATTTT.

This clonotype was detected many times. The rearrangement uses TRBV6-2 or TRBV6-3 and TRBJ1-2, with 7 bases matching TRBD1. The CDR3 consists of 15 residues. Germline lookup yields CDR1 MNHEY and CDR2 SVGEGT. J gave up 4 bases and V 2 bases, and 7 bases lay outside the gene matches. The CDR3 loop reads CASSYLQGEVYGYTF. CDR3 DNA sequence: TGTGCCAGCAGTTACCTGCAGGGGGAGGTCTATGGCTACACCTTC.

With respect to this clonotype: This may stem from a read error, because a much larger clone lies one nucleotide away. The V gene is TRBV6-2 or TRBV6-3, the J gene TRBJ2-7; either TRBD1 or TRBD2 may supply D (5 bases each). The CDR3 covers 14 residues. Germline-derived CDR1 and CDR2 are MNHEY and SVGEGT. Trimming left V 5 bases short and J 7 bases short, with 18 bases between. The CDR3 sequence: CASSLDGARVEQYF. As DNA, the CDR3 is TGTGCCAGCAGTCTGGACGGGGCCCGTGTTGAGCAGTACTTC.

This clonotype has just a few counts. The DNA of the CDR3 is TGTGCCAGCAGCGCCGGTCGGTTAGCCTACAATGAGCAGTTCTTC. Protein: CASSAGRLAYNEQFF. This sequence joins TRBV9 and TRBJ2-1; no reliable D call. Germline V lookup: CDR1 SGDLS, CDR2 YYNGEE. Trimming shortened V by 3 bases and J by 2 bases, and 12 bases separated the two germline ends. The CDR3 has 15 residues.

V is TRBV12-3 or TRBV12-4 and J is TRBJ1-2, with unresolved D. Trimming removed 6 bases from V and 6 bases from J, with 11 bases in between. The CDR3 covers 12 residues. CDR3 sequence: CASSSWGHGYTF. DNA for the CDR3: TGTGCCAGCAGCTCCTGGGGTCATGGCTACACCTTC.

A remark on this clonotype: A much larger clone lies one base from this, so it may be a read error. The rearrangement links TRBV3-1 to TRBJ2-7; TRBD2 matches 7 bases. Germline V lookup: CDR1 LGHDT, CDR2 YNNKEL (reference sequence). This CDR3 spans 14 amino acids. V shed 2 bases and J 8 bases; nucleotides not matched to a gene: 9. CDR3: CASSQNGRSYKQYF. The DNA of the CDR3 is TGTGCCAGCAGCCAAAACGGGAGGTCTTACAAGCAGTACTTC.

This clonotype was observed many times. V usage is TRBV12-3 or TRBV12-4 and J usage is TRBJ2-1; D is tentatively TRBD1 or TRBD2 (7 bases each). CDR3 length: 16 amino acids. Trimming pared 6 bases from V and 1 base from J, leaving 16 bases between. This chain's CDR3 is CASSENRGGSYNEQFF. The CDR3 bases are TGTGCCAGCAGCGAAAACAGGGGAGGGTCCTACAATGAGCAGTTCTTC.

For the CDR3, the DNA is TGTGCCAGTAGTACTCCGACAGGGCGTGACTATGGCTACACCTTC. It translates to CASSTPTGRDYGYTF. The rearrangement joins TRBV19 to TRBJ1-2, with TRBD1 matching over 7 bases. This CDR3 contains 15 residues. Per germline, CDR1 LNHDA and CDR2 SQIVND (reference sequence). V lost 4 bases, J lost 3 bases, and 8 bases stayed unmatched.

The CDR3 coding sequence is TGTGCCAGCTCACCCTCAGGGGTTGTAGTAGGTCAGCCCCAGCATTTT. Translation: CASSPSGVVVGQPQHF. The chain couples TRBV18 to TRBJ1-5; possibly TRBD1 for D (6 bases). Trimming took 3 bases from V and 6 from J, leaving 18 bases between them. CDR3 size: 16 residues. Germline V gives CDR1 KGHSH, CDR2 LQKENI. Using reference TRBV18 and TRBJ1-5 for the parts outside the CDR3, the full variable domain is NAGVMQNPRHLVRRRGQEARLRCSPMKGHSHVYWYRQLPEEGLKFMVYLQKENIIDESGMPKERFSAEFPKEGPSILRIQQVVRGDSAAYFCASSPSGVVVGQPQHFGDGTRLSIL.

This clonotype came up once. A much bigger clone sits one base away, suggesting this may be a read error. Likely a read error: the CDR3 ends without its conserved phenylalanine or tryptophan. The CDR3 here is CASSRGQPNSGELFS. CDR3 nucleotide sequence: TGTGCCAGCAGCCGGGGACAGCCGAACTCCGGGGAGCTGTTTTCT. The chain is built from TRBV7-9 and TRBJ2-2; 7 nucleotides line up with TRBD1. CDR1 and CDR2 from the germline V gene are SEHNR and FQNEAQ (reference sequence). CDR3 length: 15 residues.

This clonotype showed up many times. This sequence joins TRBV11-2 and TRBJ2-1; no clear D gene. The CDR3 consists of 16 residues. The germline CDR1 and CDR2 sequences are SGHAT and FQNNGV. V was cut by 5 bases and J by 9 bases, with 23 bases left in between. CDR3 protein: CASSRQLGSSMVEQFF. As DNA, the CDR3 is TGTGCCAGCAGCCGTCAACTTGGAAGTTCAATGGTTGAGCAGTTCTTC.

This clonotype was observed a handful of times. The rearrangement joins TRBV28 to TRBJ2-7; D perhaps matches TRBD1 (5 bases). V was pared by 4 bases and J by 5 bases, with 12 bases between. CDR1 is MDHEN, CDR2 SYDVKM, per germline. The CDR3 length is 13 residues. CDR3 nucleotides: TGTGCCAGCAGTTGGTCAGGGTCCCACGAGCAGTACTTC. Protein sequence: CASSWSGSHEQYF.

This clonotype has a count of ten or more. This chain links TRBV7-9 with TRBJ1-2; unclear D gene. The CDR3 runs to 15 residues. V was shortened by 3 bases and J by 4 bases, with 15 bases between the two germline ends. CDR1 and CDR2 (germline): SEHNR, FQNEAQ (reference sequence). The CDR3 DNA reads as TGTGCCAGCAGCTTTGGTCTCGGGCCCGTCTATGGCTACACCTTC. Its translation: CASSFGLGPVYGYTF.

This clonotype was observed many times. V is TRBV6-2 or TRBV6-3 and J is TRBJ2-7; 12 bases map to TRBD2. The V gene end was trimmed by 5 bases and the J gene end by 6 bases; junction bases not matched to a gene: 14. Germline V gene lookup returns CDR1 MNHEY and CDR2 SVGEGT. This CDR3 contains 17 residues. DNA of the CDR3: TGTGCCAGCAGTCGCTACGCCTCCGGGACTAGCGGGTCCGAGCAGTACTTC. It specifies CASSRYASGTSGSEQYF.

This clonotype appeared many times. The DNA of the CDR3 is TGTGCCAGCAGCCAGATCGACCCTGCGGTAGAGACCCAGTACTTC. Its protein is CASSQIDPAVETQYF. This chain links TRBV16 with TRBJ2-5; D remains unclear. V was pared by 3 bases and J by 4 bases, with 15 bases between. Germline CDR1 is KGHSY and CDR2 is FQNENV. The CDR3 has 15 residues.

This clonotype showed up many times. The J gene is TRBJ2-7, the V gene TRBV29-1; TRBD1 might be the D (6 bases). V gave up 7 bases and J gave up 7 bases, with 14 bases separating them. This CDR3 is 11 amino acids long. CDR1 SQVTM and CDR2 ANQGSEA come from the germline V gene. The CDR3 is CSGTGPGEQYF. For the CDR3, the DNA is TGCAGCGGCACAGGGCCTGGGGAGCAGTACTTC.

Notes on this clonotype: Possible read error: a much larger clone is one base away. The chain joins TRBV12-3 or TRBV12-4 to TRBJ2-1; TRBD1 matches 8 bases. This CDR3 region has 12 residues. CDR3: CAGSRTGGEQFF. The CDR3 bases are TGTGCCGGCAGTCGAACAGGGGGTGAGCAGTTCTTC.

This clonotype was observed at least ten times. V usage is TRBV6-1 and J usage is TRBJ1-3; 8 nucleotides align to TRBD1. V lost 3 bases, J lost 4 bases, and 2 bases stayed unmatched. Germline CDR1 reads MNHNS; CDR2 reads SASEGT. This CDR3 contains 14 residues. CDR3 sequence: CASSERTGGNTIYF. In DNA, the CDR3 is TGTGCCAGCAGTGAGAGGACAGGGGGAAACACCATATATTTT.

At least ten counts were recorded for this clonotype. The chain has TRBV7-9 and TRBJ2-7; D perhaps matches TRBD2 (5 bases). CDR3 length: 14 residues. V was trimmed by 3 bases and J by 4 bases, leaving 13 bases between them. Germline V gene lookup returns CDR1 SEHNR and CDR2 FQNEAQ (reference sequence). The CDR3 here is CASSFTASSYEQYF. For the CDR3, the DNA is TGTGCCAGCAGCTTCACCGCTAGCAGTTACGAGCAGTACTTC.